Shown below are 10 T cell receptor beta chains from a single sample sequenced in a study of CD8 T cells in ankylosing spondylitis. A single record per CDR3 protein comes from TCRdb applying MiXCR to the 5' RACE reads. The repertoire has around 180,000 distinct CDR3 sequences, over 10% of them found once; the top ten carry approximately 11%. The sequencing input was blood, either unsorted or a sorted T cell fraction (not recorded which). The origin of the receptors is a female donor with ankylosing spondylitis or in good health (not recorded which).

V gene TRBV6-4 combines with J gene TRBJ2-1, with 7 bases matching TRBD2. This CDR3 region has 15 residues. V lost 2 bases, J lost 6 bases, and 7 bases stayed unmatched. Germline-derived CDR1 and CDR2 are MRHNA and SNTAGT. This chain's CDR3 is CASSDEPSGGNEQFF. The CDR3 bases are TGTGCCAGCAGTGACGAGCCTTCGGGGGGCAATGAGCAGTTCTTC.

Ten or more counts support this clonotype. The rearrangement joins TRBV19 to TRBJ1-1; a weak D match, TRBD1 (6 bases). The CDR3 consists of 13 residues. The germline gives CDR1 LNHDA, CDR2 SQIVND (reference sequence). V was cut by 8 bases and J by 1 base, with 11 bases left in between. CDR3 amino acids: CASGQSPNTEAFF. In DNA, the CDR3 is TGTGCCAGTGGACAGTCACCGAACACTGAAGCTTTCTTT.

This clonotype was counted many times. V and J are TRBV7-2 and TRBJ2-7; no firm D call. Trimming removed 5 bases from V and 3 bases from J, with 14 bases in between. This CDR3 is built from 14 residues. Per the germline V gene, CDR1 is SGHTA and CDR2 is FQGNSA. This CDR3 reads CASSTDPSDYEQYF. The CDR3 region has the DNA TGTGCCAGCAGCACAGACCCTAGTGACTACGAGCAGTACTTC. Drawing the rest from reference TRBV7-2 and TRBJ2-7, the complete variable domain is GAGVSQSPSNKVTEKGKDVELRCDPISGHTALYWYRQSLGQGLEFLIYFQGNSAPDKSGLPSDRFSAERTGGSVSTLTIQRTQQEDSAVYLCASSTDPSDYEQYFGPGTRLTVT.

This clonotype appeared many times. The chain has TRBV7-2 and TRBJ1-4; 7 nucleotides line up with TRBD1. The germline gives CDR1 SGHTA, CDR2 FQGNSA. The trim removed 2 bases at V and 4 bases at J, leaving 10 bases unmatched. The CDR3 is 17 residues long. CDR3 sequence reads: CASSLNSLQGHNEKLFF. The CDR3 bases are TGTGCCAGCAGCTTAAATTCCCTACAGGGGCATAATGAAAAACTGTTTTTT. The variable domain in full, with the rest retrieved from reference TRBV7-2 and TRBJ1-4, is GAGVSQSPSNKVTEKGKDVELRCDPISGHTALYWYRQSLGQGLEFLIYFQGNSAPDKSGLPSDRFSAERTGGSVSTLTIQRTQQEDSAVYLCASSLNSLQGHNEKLFFGSGTQLSVL.

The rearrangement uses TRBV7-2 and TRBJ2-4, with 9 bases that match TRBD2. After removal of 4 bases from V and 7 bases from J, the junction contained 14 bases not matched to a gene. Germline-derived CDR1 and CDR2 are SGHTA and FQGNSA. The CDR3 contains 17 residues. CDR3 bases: TGTGCCAGCAGCTCTGGGCTAGCGGGAACCTATCGGAACATTCAGTACTTC. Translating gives CASSSGLAGTYRNIQYF.

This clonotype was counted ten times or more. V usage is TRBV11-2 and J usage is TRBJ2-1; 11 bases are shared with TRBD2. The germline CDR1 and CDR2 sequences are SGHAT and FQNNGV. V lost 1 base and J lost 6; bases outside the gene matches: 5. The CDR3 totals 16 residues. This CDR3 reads CASSLAGTSGLNEQFF. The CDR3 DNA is TGTGCCAGCAGCTTAGCTGGGACTAGCGGTCTCAATGAGCAGTTCTTC.

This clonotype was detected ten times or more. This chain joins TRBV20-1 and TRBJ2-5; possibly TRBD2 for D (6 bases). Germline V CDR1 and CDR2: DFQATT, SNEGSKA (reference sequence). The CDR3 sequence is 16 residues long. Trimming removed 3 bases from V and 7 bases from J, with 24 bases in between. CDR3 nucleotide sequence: TGCAGTGCTAGGGGCACAATCCGGGACTCCGTCGGGACCCAGTACTTC. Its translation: CSARGTIRDSVGTQYF.

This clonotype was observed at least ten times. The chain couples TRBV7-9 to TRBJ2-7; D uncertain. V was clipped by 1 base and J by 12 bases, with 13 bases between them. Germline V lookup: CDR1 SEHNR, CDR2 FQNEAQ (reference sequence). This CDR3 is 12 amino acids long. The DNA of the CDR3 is TGTGCCAGCAGCTTAGTGAACCTGCTCCTGTACTTC. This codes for CASSLVNLLLYF. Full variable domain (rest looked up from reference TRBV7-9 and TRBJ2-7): DTGVSQNPRHKITKRGQNVTFRCDPISEHNRLYWYRQTLGQGPEFLTYFQNEAQLEKSRLLSDRFSAERPKGSFSTLEIQRTEQGDSAMYLCASSLVNLLLYFGPGTRLTVT.

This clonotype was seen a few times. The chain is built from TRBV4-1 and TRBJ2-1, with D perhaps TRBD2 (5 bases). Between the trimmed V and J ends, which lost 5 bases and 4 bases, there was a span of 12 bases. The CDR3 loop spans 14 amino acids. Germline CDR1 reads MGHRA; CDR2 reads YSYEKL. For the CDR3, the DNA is TGCGCCAGCAGCTTCACCGGGATTTACAATGAGCAGTTCTTC. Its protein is CASSFTGIYNEQFF.

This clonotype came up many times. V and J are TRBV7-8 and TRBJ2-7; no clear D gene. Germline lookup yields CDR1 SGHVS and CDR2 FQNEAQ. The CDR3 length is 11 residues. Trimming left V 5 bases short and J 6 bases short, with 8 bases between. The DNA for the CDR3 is TGTGCCAGCAGCATCGCCGGCGAGCAGTACTTC. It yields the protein CASSIAGEQYF.